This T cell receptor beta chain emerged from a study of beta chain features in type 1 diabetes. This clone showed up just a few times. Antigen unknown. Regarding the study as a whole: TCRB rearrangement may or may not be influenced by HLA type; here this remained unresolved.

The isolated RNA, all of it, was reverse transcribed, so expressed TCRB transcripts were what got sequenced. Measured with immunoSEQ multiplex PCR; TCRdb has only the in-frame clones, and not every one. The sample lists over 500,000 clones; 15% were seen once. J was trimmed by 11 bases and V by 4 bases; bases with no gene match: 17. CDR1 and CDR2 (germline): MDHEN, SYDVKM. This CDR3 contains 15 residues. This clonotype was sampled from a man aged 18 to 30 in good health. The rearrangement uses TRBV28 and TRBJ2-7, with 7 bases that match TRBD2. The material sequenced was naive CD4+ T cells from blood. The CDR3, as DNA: TGTGCCAGCAGTTCGGGTTCCCGGACTAGTAGGGACGAGTACTTC. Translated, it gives CASSSGSRTSRDEYF.